This T cell receptor (beta chain) was found in a study of blood T cells in healthy people across ages. PCR was performed a second time for about 7 to 11 cycles using a sample-barcoded 5' primer and a J-beta primer mix. The template-switch adaptor, which had 12 random nucleotides, put a tag on each cDNA molecule. TCRdb fed the 5' RACE reads into MiXCR, producing one record per CDR3 protein. Altogether about 1.1 million distinct CDR3 sequences are present, 35% to 40% being singletons, with the ten largest covering 13%. About this clonotype: The antigen remains undetermined. Germline and junction disagree at one end, which may indicate a read error.

The study, taken as a whole, reports: Age advanced and TCR beta diversity per million T cells fell, roughly linearly.

Per sample, extraction of total RNA gave at least 5 micrograms in every case. The sample was blood. The origin of this receptor is a young man in good health.

The CDR3 spells CASSSQIGSGANVLTF. In DNA form, the CDR3 reads TGCGCCAGCAGCTCCCAAATCGGCTCTGGGGCCAACGTCCTGACTTTC. The chain is built from TRBV11-2 and TRBJ2-6; D is uncertain. CDR3 length: 16 residues. The germline gives CDR1 SGHAT, CDR2 FQNNGV. The full variable domain, completed using reference TRBV11-2 and TRBJ2-6, is EAGVAQSPRYKIIEKRQSVAFWCNPISGHATLYWYQQILGQGPKLLIQFQNNGVVDDSQLPKDRFSAERLKGVDSTLKIQPAKLEDSAVYLCASSSQIGSGANVLTFGAGSRLTVL.